Each of the 23 T cell receptor beta chains below was sequenced from the same sample in a study of T cell responses to AZD1222 COVID-19 vaccine. The repertoire was sequenced with immunoSEQ multiplex PCR; TCRdb's copy has only in-frame clones and lacks some. The sample yields 100,000 or so clones, about 89% seen once. The sample consisted of peripheral blood, taken 28 days after the second AZD1222 dose. The source is an adult who received the AZD1222 COVID-19 vaccine.

The CDR3 bases are TGTGCCAGCAGCTTACAACAGAACACTGAAGCTTTCTTT. It translates to CASSLQQNTEAFF. The chain has TRBV7-3 and TRBJ1-1; no clear D. Germline assignment: CDR1 SGHTA and CDR2 FQGTGA. V gave up 2 bases and J gave up 1 base, with 5 bases separating them. The CDR3 is made up of 13 amino acids.

CDR3 sequence: CASSTNRAYNEQFF. DNA of the CDR3: TGTGCCAGCAGCACAAACCGGGCCTACAATGAGCAGTTCTTC. The rearrangement uses TRBV7-2 and TRBJ2-1; no definite D call. CDR3 length: 14 residues. CDR1 and CDR2 from the germline V gene are SGHTA and FQGNSA. V was trimmed by 5 bases and J by 2 bases, leaving 10 bases between them.

This clone was counted a single time. V and J are TRBV7-3 and TRBJ2-1; 12 bases fit TRBD2. Per germline, CDR1 SGHTA and CDR2 FQGTGA. V dropped 1 base and J dropped 9; count of bases not matched to a gene: 7. The CDR3 covers 16 residues. This CDR3 is CASSLNPLAGGPEQFF. Here the CDR3 DNA reads TGTGCCAGCAGCTTAAACCCCCTAGCGGGGGGGCCTGAGCAGTTCTTC.

The rearrangement links TRBV9 to TRBJ2-1; TRBD2 agrees at 9 bases. Unmatched junction bases numbered 9, after V lost 4 bases and J lost 4 bases. CDR3 length equals 16 residues. Per germline, CDR1 SGDLS and CDR2 YYNGEE. In DNA form, the CDR3 reads TGTGCCAGCAGCCAAGAACCGGGACTAGCTTACAATGAGCAGTTCTTC. It codes for CASSQEPGLAYNEQFF.

The rearrangement links TRBV5-1 to TRBJ1-1; no reliable D call. This CDR3 comprises 14 residues. V lost 2 bases and J lost 2, with 10 bases in between. The germline gives CDR1 SGHRS, CDR2 YFSETQ. The CDR3 nucleotides read TGCGCCAGCAGCTTTGGAGGGTTAAACACTGAAGCTTTCTTT. This gives the protein CASSFGGLNTEAFF.

This clone has more than one count but fewer than ten. CDR3 residues: CASSGTGSSYNEQFF. CDR3 nucleotide sequence: TGTGCCAGCAGTGGAACAGGATCCTCCTACAATGAGCAGTTCTTC. The V and J genes are TRBV9 and TRBJ2-1; D possibly corresponds to TRBD1 (5 bases). Germline CDR1 and CDR2: SGDLS and YYNGEE. This CDR3 has 15 residues. Deletions cut 5 bases from V and 0 bases from J, with 12 bases between.

This clone has a single count. The CDR3: CASSANRDLGGYTF. CDR3 bases: TGTGCCAGCAGTGCGAACCGGGACCTTGGGGGCTACACCTTC. J is TRBJ1-2 and V is TRBV27; perhaps TRBD1 as D (5 bases). The V end lost 5 bases, the J end lost 8 bases, and 18 bases lay between the germline ends. CDR1 and CDR2 from the germline V gene are MNHEY and SMNVEV (reference sequence). CDR3 size: 14 residues.

The chain is built from TRBV30 and TRBJ2-2; 9 bases fit TRBD1. The length of the CDR3 is 13 residues. Germline V gene lookup returns CDR1 GTSNPN and CDR2 SVGIG (reference sequence). V dropped 3 bases and J dropped 6; count of bases not matched to a gene: 2. CDR3 loop: CAWRTGGAGELFF. The CDR3 DNA reads TGTGCCTGGAGGACAGGGGGAGCCGGGGAGCTGTTTTTT.

This chain connects TRBV5-4 to TRBJ1-1; perhaps TRBD1 as D (5 bases). CDR1 is SGHNT and CDR2 is YYREEE in the germline V gene (reference sequence). The CDR3 extends over 13 amino acids. Trimming shortened V by 0 bases and J by 7 bases, and 10 bases separated the two germline ends. This chain's CDR3 is CASSLVGEIEAFF. CDR3 sequence (DNA): TGTGCCAGCAGCTTGGTGGGGGAAATTGAAGCTTTCTTT.

This clone was seen only a few times. The chain couples TRBV6-4 to TRBJ2-2; a possible D gene is TRBD1 (5 bases). This CDR3 has 15 residues. V dropped 3 bases and J dropped 3 bases, with 11 bases sitting between them. Germline V CDR1 and CDR2: MRHNA, SNTAGT. CDR3 DNA: TGTGCCAGCAGTGAAACAGGAACCTACACCGGGGAGCTGTTTTTT. Its protein is CASSETGTYTGELFF.

The rearrangement uses TRBV7-2 and TRBJ1-2; 7 bases are a match to TRBD1. Germline loops: CDR1 SGHTA, CDR2 FQGNSA. This CDR3 spans 13 amino acids. V was pared by 2 bases and J by 7 bases, with 4 bases of the junction left unmatched. CDR3 in DNA: TGTGCCAGCAGCTTAAGGACAGGAGGTGGCTACACCTTC. It specifies CASSLRTGGGYTF.

The chain employs TRBV29-1 and TRBJ2-5; tentatively, D is TRBD2 (5 bases). Germline values: CDR1 SQVTM, CDR2 ANQGSEA. The CDR3 length is 13 residues. Trimming took off 7 bases at V and 2 bases at J, with 14 bases between the two ends. This chain's CDR3 is CSGSATGQETQYF. The CDR3 DNA reads TGCAGCGGGTCGGCAACGGGGCAAGAGACCCAGTACTTC.

The rearrangement uses TRBV7-3 and TRBJ1-1; D is possibly TRBD1 (5 bases). The germline V gene encodes CDR1 SGHTA and CDR2 FQGTGA. This CDR3 comprises 15 residues. Trimming left V 5 bases short and J 1 base short, with 14 bases between. CDR3 loop: CASSLMGGTNTEAFF. Here the CDR3 DNA reads TGTGCCAGCAGCCTCATGGGGGGGACGAACACTGAAGCTTTCTTT.

The gene calls are TRBV19 and TRBJ1-2; 7 bases agree with TRBD1. Trimming cost V 6 bases and J 5 bases; bases outside gene matches: 9. Germline loops: CDR1 LNHDA, CDR2 SQIVND (reference sequence). This CDR3 has 14 residues. The CDR3 coding sequence is TGTGCCAGTAGGGGGGGGACAGAGAAGTATGGCTACACCTTC. Its protein is CASRGGTEKYGYTF.

This sequence joins TRBV29-1 and TRBJ1-2; 7 bases are shared with TRBD1. This CDR3 has 12 residues. Germline V CDR1 and CDR2: SQVTM, ANQGSEA. V lost 4 bases to trimming and J lost 5 bases; unmatched junction nucleotides: 4. In DNA form, the CDR3 reads TGCAGCGTTGGGGGACAGCAATATGGCTACACCTTC. This gives the protein CSVGGQQYGYTF.

This clone was seen more than once but under ten times. The V gene is TRBV2, the J gene TRBJ2-7; D not resolved. Germline loops: CDR1 SNHLY, CDR2 FYNNEI. The CDR3 spans 13 residues. The V gene lost 6 bases and the J gene lost 0 bases, with 9 bases spanning the gap. The DNA for the CDR3 is TGTGCCAGCAGAACACGGAACTCCTACGAGCAGTACTTC. This gives the protein CASRTRNSYEQYF. The complete variable domain, with remaining parts taken from reference TRBV2 and TRBJ2-7, reads EPEVTQTPSHQVTQMGQEVILRCVPISNHLYFYWYRQILGQKVEFLVSFYNNEISEKSEIFDDQFSVERPDGSNFTLKIRSTKLEDSAMYFCASRTRNSYEQYFGPGTRLTVT.

The chain links TRBV6-5 to TRBJ2-5, with TRBD1 matching 9 bases. Looked up from germline, CDR1 is MNHEY and CDR2 is SVGAGI. CDR3 length: 14 residues. With V trimmed by 0 bases and J by 4 bases, 0 bases remained unmatched. DNA for the CDR3: TGTGCCAGCAGTTACTCGGACAGGGGAGAGACCCAGTACTTC. Its translation is CASSYSDRGETQYF.

CDR3 nucleotides: TGTGCCAGTAGTTCCACCCCGGACAGGGGGTGGCGTGGCTACACCTTC. It codes for CASSSTPDRGWRGYTF. This chain joins TRBV19 and TRBJ1-2; TRBD1 matches 10 bases. Germline CDR1 reads LNHDA; CDR2 reads SQIVND (reference sequence). The V segment lost 5 bases and the J segment 7 bases; nucleotides outside the gene matches: 13. The length of the CDR3 is 16 residues.

This clone was picked up one time. The V and J genes are TRBV7-2 and TRBJ1-6; the D is unclear. Looked up from germline, CDR1 is SGHTA and CDR2 is FQGNSA. The CDR3 runs 14 residues. Trimming pared 4 bases from V and 5 bases from J, leaving 9 bases between. The CDR3: CASSYPYHNSPLHF. The DNA of the CDR3 is TGTGCCAGCAGCTACCCCTACCATAATTCACCCCTCCACTTT.

The chain combines TRBV10-3 with TRBJ1-1; no clear D gene. V lost 4 bases and J lost 1, with 7 bases in between. The CDR3 contains 13 residues. The germline V gene encodes CDR1 ENHRY and CDR2 SYGVKD. The CDR3 protein is CAISALGNTEAFF. As DNA, the CDR3 is TGTGCCATCAGTGCGTTGGGGAACACTGAAGCTTTCTTT.

The gene calls are TRBV28 and TRBJ2-3; TRBD2 agrees at 7 bases. This CDR3 contains 15 residues. J was trimmed by 4 bases and V by 10 bases; bases with no gene match: 14. The V gene's germline CDR1 is MDHEN and CDR2 SYDVKM. DNA of the CDR3: TGTGCCACGTTCTTAGCCGCGGGGGAACCAGATACGCAGTATTTT. Amino acids: CATFLAAGEPDTQYF.

The chain carries TRBV5-1 and TRBJ2-3; unclear D gene. The germline V gene encodes CDR1 SGHRS and CDR2 YFSETQ. V lost 5 bases, J lost 0 bases, and 4 bases lay in between. This CDR3 comprises 12 residues. The chain's CDR3 is CASSDSTDTQYF. The CDR3, as DNA: TGCGCCAGCAGTGACAGCACAGATACGCAGTATTTT.

This clone has just one count. This chain links TRBV28 with TRBJ2-5; 8 bases match TRBD1. The V gene end was trimmed by 8 bases and the J gene end by 1 base; junction bases not matched to a gene: 9. Germline V gene lookup returns CDR1 MDHEN and CDR2 SYDVKM. The length of the CDR3 is 15 residues. The CDR3 DNA reads as TGTGCCAGCCTCCAAGCCGACAGGGGCCAAGAGACCCAGTACTTC. Its translation is CASLQADRGQETQYF.